This T cell receptor beta chain was observed in a study of blood T cell repertoires in COVID-19. Study context: There were acute and convalescent COVID-19 samples, and they came from the United States, Italy and Spain. Sample material is recorded as cDNA or gDNA derived from T cells, B-cell-depleted T cells, or PBMCs.

Participant ages covered 18 to 89 years across 25 or so US areas. Participants had their cohort set by participant-reported clinical history. Using immunoSEQ multiplex PCR, the repertoire was profiled, and TCRdb retains in-frame clones only, with some absent. The data hold 280,000 or so clones, with 90% observed a single time. V lost 2 bases and J lost 5, with 7 bases in between. CDR1 is MNHEY, CDR2 SMNVEV, per germline (reference sequence). The CDR3 sequence is 13 residues long. The sequence came from a young woman with acute COVID-19. This chain links TRBV27 with TRBJ1-5; no clear D gene. Sample: PBMCs or T cells enriched from blood (not recorded which). The CDR3 spells CASSLDGDQPQHF. The DNA for the CDR3 is TGTGCCAGCAGTTTAGACGGGGATCAGCCCCAGCATTTT.